This paragraph covers one T cell receptor (beta chain) sequence. Its matching antigen is unknown. A clone one base away is much larger, so this may be a read error. This record comes from a study of CD8 T cells in ankylosing spondylitis. Findings and limits, study-wide: Earlier studies detected some motif variants in reactive arthritis synovial fluid and blood. Among TCR beta sequences, a motif of about 8 highly homologous variants appeared characteristic of ankylosing spondylitis blood. Disease-linked clones were reportedly significantly enriched in matched ankylosing spondylitis synovial fluid.

CDR3 size: 18 residues. CDR1 is MNHNY, CDR2 SVGAGI, per germline (reference sequence). V gave up 6 bases and J gave up 2 bases; unmatched junction bases: 15. Using quantitative 5'-RACE with molecular barcodes, the authors made TCR beta libraries. TCRdb redid the calling of the 5' RACE reads with MiXCR, one entry per CDR3 protein. The sample lists roughly 240,000 distinct CDR3 sequences; 7.5% to 9.5% were seen once. The specimen was blood, either unsorted or a sorted T cell fraction (not recorded which). The chain uses TRBV6-6 and TRBJ2-5, with TRBD1 matching 10 bases. This sequence was found in a female donor with ankylosing spondylitis or in good health (not recorded which). This CDR3 is CASSHTGTGEGGQETQYF. CDR3 bases: TGTGCCAGCAGCCACACCGGGACAGGGGAAGGGGGGCAAGAGACCCAGTACTTC.